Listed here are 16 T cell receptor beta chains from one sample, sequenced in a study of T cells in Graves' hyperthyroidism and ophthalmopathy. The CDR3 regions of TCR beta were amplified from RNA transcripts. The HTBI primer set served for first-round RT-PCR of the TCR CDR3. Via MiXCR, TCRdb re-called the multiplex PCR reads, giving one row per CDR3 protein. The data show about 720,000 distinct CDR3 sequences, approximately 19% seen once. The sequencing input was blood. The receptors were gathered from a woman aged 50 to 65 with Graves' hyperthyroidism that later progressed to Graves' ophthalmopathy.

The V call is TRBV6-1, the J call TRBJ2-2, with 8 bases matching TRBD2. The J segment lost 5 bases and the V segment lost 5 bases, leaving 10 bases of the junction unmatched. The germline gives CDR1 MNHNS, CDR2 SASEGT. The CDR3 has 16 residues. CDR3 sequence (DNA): TGTGCCAGCAGTCCGGGGGGGGGCGGGGGAACCGGGGAGCTGTTTTTT. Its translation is CASSPGGGGGTGELFF.

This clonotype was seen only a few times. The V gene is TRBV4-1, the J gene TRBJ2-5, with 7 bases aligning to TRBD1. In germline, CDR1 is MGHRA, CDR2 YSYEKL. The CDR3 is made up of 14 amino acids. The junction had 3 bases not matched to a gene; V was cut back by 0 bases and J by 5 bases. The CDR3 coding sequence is TGCGCCAGCAGCCAAGAGGACAGGACGGAGACCCAGTACTTC. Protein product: CASSQEDRTETQYF.

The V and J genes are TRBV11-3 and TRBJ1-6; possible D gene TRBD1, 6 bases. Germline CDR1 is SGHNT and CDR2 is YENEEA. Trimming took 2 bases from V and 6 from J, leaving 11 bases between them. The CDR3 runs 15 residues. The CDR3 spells CASSLRQQGNSPLHF. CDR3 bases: TGTGCCAGCAGCTTAAGGCAACAGGGTAATTCACCCCTCCACTTT.

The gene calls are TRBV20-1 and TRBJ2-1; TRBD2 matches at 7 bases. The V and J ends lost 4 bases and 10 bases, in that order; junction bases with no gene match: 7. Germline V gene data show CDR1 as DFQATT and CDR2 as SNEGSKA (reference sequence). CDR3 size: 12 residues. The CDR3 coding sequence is TGCAGTGCTATGGGAGGGGCAGAGGAGCAGTTCTTC. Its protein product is CSAMGGAEEQFF.

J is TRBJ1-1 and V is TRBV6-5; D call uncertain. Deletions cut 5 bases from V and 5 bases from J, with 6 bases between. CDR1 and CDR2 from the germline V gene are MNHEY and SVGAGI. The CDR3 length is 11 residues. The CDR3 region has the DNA TGTGCCAGCAGTCACGTGACTGAAGCTTTCTTT. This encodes CASSHVTEAFF.

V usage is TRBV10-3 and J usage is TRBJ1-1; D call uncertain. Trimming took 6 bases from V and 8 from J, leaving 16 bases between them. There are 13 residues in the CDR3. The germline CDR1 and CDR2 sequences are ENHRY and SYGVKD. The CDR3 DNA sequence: TGTGCCATCAGCTTTGAGGCTTTAGGAGAAGCTTTCTTT. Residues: CAISFEALGEAFF.

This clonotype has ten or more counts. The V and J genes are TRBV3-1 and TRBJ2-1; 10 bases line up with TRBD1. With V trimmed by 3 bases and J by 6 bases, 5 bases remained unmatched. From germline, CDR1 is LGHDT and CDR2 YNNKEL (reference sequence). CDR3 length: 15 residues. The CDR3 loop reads CASSQTGGAINEQFF. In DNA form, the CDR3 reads TGTGCCAGCAGCCAGACAGGGGGCGCGATCAATGAGCAGTTCTTC.

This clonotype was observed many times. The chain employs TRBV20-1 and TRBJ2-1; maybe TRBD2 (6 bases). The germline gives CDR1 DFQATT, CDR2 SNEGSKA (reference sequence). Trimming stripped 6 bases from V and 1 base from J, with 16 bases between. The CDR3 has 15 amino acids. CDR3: CSAPARGGSYNEQFF. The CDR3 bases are TGCAGTGCCCCCGCGCGGGGTGGGTCCTACAATGAGCAGTTCTTC.

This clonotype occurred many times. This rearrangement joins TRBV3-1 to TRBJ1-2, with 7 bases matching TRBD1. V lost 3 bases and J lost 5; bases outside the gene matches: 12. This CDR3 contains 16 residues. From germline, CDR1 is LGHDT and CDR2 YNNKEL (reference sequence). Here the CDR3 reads CASSHTGAAISYGYTF. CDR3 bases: TGTGCCAGCAGCCATACAGGGGCCGCCATCTCATATGGCTACACCTTC.

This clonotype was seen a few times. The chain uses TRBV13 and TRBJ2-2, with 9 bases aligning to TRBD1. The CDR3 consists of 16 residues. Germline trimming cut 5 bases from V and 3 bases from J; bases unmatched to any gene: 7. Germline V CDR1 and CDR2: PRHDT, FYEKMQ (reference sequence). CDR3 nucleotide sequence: TGTGCCAGCAGCCCTGACAGGGGGTCGGACACCGGGGAGCTGTTTTTT. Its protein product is CASSPDRGSDTGELFF.

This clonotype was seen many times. CDR3 sequence: CASTGQGAREQFF. The CDR3 DNA follows: TGTGCCAGCACTGGACAGGGGGCTCGGGAGCAGTTCTTC. This rearrangement joins TRBV2 to TRBJ2-1, with TRBD1 matching 11 bases. This CDR3 is built from 13 residues. Per the germline V gene, CDR1 is SNHLY and CDR2 is FYNNEI. The trim removed 7 bases at V and 10 bases at J, leaving 6 bases unmatched.

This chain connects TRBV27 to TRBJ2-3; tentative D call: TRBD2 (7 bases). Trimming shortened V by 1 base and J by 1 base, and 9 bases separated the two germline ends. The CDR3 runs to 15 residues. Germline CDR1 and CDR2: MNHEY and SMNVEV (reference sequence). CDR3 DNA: TGTGCCAGCAGTTTATGGGGGGGCGGCACAGATACGCAGTATTTT. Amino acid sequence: CASSLWGGGTDTQYF.

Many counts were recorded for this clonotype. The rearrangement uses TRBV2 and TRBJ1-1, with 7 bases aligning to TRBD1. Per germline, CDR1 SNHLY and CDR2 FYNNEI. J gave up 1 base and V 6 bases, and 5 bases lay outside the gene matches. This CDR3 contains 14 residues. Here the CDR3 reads CASRIGTANTEAFF. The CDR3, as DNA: TGTGCCAGCAGAATCGGGACAGCGAACACTGAAGCTTTCTTT.

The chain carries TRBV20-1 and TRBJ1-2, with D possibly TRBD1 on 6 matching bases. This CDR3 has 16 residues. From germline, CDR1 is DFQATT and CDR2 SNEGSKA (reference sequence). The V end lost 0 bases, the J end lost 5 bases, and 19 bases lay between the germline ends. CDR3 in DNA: TGCAGTGCTAGAGATAGGACAGCCGGCGAGCCGTATGGCTACACCTTC. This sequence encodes CSARDRTAGEPYGYTF.

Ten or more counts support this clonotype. The CDR3 nucleotides are TGCAGTGCGACCCCCGCGGGGGCAGATACGCAGTATTTT. Residues: CSATPAGADTQYF. V and J are TRBV20-1 and TRBJ2-3; 7 bases are a match to TRBD2. Trimming took 6 bases from V and 4 from J; bases not matched to a gene: 7. CDR1 and CDR2 from the germline V gene are DFQATT and SNEGSKA (reference sequence). The CDR3 sequence is 13 residues long.

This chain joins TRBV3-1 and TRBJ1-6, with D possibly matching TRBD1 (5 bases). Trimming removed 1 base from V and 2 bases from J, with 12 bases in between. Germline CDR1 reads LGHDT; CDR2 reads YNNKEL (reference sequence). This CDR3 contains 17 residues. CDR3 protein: CASSQVFQGAYNSPLHF. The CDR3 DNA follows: TGTGCCAGCAGCCAAGTATTTCAGGGTGCCTATAATTCACCCCTCCACTTT.